The 27 T cell receptor beta chains below all came from one sample that was sequenced in a study of cytomegalovirus exposure and HLA in healthy donors. Both 60 Vbeta primers and 13 Jbeta primers went into the PCR. The protocol was immunoSEQ multiplex PCR, while the TCRdb copy is restricted to in-frame clones and leaves out a portion. The sample shows about 180,000 clones, roughly 80% of them seen only once. The material sequenced was PBMCs. Receptors were obtained from a man aged 25-45 years in good health and CMV-seropositive.

CDR3 in amino acids: CASSRGVVQGSGNTIYF. CDR3 coding DNA: TGCGCCAGCAGCCGGGGCGTCGTTCAGGGGTCTGGAAACACCATATATTTT. The V gene is TRBV4-1, the J gene TRBJ1-3; a possible D gene is TRBD1 (6 bases). The CDR3 covers 17 residues. The V gene's germline CDR1 is MGHRA and CDR2 YSYEKL. Between the trimmed V and J ends, which lost 4 bases and 1 base, there was a span of 17 bases.

This clone was detected only a few times. The rearrangement links TRBV18 to TRBJ2-5, with 9 bases lining up with TRBD1. V lost 4 bases to trimming and J lost 4 bases; unmatched junction nucleotides: 10. The germline V gene encodes CDR1 KGHSH and CDR2 LQKENI. This CDR3 region has 16 residues. The CDR3 nucleotides read TGTGCCAGCTCACGAACGGACAGGGGACGAATAGAGACCCAGTACTTC. Amino acids: CASSRTDRGRIETQYF.

The gene calls are TRBV7-9 and TRBJ2-3, with D perhaps TRBD2 (6 bases). The CDR3 contains 17 residues. Germline CDR1 reads SEHNR; CDR2 reads FQNEAQ (reference sequence). V was clipped by 6 bases and J by 0 bases, with 19 bases between them. CDR3 DNA: TGTGCCAGCAGGACTACTCGGTTAGCGGCTAGCACAGATACGCAGTATTTT. It is translated as CASRTTRLAASTDTQYF.

The rearrangement joins TRBV30 to TRBJ2-1; perhaps TRBD1 as D (6 bases). Germline CDR1 GTSNPN, CDR2 SVGIG (reference sequence). V shed 0 bases and J shed 8 bases, with 17 bases lying between them. The CDR3 covers 15 residues. CDR3: CAWSVLGARLHEQFF. CDR3 coding DNA: TGTGCCTGGAGTGTACTGGGGGCCCGGCTCCATGAGCAGTTCTTC.

The chain joins TRBV7-6 to TRBJ1-1; 7 positions match TRBD1. The V and J ends lost 5 bases and 5 bases, in that order; junction bases with no gene match: 5. Germline V gene data show CDR1 as SGHVS and CDR2 as FNYEAQ. This CDR3 has 13 residues. CDR3 sequence reads: CASSPDRATEAFF. In DNA, the CDR3 is TGTGCCAGCAGCCCCGACAGGGCTACTGAAGCTTTCTTT.

This chain links TRBV11-2 with TRBJ2-7, with 11 positions matching TRBD2. This CDR3 spans 17 amino acids. Germline V gene sequence: CDR1 SGHAT, CDR2 FQNNGV. Losses at the gene ends were 3 bases for V and 0 bases for J; bases not matched to a gene: 7. This CDR3 is CASSLSSGRPSSYEQYF. In DNA form, the CDR3 reads TGTGCCAGCAGCTTGTCTAGCGGGAGGCCGTCCTCCTACGAGCAGTACTTC.

The V call is TRBV28, the J call TRBJ2-5; D possibly corresponds to TRBD1 (6 bases). Germline CDR1 is MDHEN and CDR2 is SYDVKM. V was trimmed by 3 bases and J by 2 bases, leaving 13 bases between them. There are 15 residues in the CDR3. CDR3 sequence reads: CASSFTGRGQETQYF. CDR3 nucleotide sequence: TGTGCCAGCAGTTTTACCGGCAGGGGACAAGAGACCCAGTACTTC.

The chain employs TRBV12-5 and TRBJ1-5, with D unclear. The CDR3 runs 17 residues. Germline loops: CDR1 LGHNT, CDR2 FRNRAP. V dropped 5 bases and J dropped 0 bases, with 17 bases sitting between them. The CDR3 nucleotides read TGTGCTAGTGGTATCGTCCCGGGTAGTTATAGCAATCAGCCCCAGCATTTT. It encodes CASGIVPGSYSNQPQHF.

This clone was seen only a few times. The rearrangement joins TRBV19 to TRBJ2-6; weak D call: TRBD1 (5 bases). CDR1 LNHDA and CDR2 SQIVND come from the germline V gene (reference sequence). V was pared by 6 bases and J by 1 base, with 10 bases between. This CDR3 spans 15 amino acids. Here the CDR3 DNA reads TGTGCCAGTAGCGGTTCAGGGTCTGGGGCCAACGTCCTGACTTTC. Amino acids: CASSGSGSGANVLTF.

The chain employs TRBV25-1 and TRBJ2-1; D ambiguous. Germline V gives CDR1 MGHDK, CDR2 SYGVNS. The germline V and J ends were trimmed by 4 bases and 4 bases, with 8 bases remaining between them. There are 13 residues in the CDR3. CDR3 region: CASSGPVYNEQFF. The CDR3 coding sequence is TGTGCCAGCAGTGGGCCCGTATACAATGAGCAGTTCTTC.

The rearrangement uses TRBV14 and TRBJ1-2; 7 nucleotides agree with TRBD1. V lost 1 base to trimming and J lost 7 bases; unmatched junction nucleotides: 3. The CDR3 runs 13 residues. Germline V gene sequence: CDR1 SGHDN, CDR2 FVKESK. As DNA, the CDR3 is TGTGCCAGCAGCCAAGTCGACAGGGTTGGCTACACCTTC. It codes for CASSQVDRVGYTF.

The sample holds a few counts of this clone. One end of the junction does not line up with germline, which may come from a read error. This chain links TRBV20-1 with TRBJ2-1; D gene unclear. This CDR3 spans 9 amino acids. Germline V lookup: CDR1 DFQATT, CDR2 SNEGSKA (reference sequence). The CDR3 spells CSALELYLF. The CDR3 bases are TGCAGTGCCCTCGAACTCTACCTCTTC.

The chain recombines TRBV4-1 with TRBJ2-1, with 11 bases fitting TRBD2. CDR3 length equals 17 residues. Germline CDR1 reads MGHRA; CDR2 reads YSYEKL. The trim removed 1 base at V and 4 bases at J, leaving 6 bases unmatched. CDR3 coding DNA: TGCGCCAGCAGCCAAGGATATAGCGGGGGGGAGTACAATGAGCAGTTCTTC. This codes for CASSQGYSGGEYNEQFF.

The rearrangement uses TRBV7-9 and TRBJ1-4; weak D call: TRBD1 (6 bases). The CDR3 covers 15 residues. Germline values: CDR1 SEHNR, CDR2 FQNEAQ (reference sequence). Trimming took 5 bases from V and 12 from J, leaving 22 bases between them. CDR3 sequence: CASSGGQADVTELFF. In DNA form, the CDR3 reads TGTGCCAGCAGCGGGGGACAAGCAGACGTCACCGAACTGTTTTTT.

The V gene is TRBV27, the J gene TRBJ1-2, with TRBD1 matching 7 bases. Germline V gene lookup returns CDR1 MNHEY and CDR2 SMNVEV (reference sequence). The CDR3 covers 15 residues. J gave up 2 bases and V 6 bases, and 9 bases lay outside the gene matches. CDR3 nucleotide sequence: TGTGCCAGCAGGACAAGACAGGGTGGAAACTATGGCTACACCTTC. It codes for CASRTRQGGNYGYTF.

The chain recombines TRBV6-6 with TRBJ2-1, with 7 bases lining up with TRBD2. Per the germline V gene, CDR1 is MNHNY and CDR2 is SVGAGI (reference sequence). The V gene end was trimmed by 0 bases and the J gene end by 8 bases; junction bases not matched to a gene: 4. This CDR3 region has 14 residues. CDR3 sequence reads: CASSYSSGTHEQFF. In DNA form, the CDR3 reads TGTGCCAGCAGTTACTCAAGCGGGACGCATGAGCAGTTCTTC.

This chain uses TRBV5-1 with TRBJ2-7; 9 nucleotides align to TRBD1. The CDR3 runs to 17 residues. Per the germline V gene, CDR1 is SGHRS and CDR2 is YFSETQ. Germline trimming cut 3 bases from V and 4 bases from J; bases unmatched to any gene: 14. CDR3 region: CASSSLRGQGLMYEQYF. DNA of the CDR3: TGCGCCAGCAGCTCCCTCCGGGGACAGGGTCTAATGTACGAGCAGTACTTC.

The CDR3 loop reads CASTNQGSYEQYF. The DNA for the CDR3 is TGTGCCAGCACCAATCAGGGCTCCTACGAGCAGTACTTC. The rearrangement links TRBV28 to TRBJ2-7, with a weak D call TRBD1 (5 bases). From germline, CDR1 is MDHEN and CDR2 SYDVKM. The ends were cut back, 7 bases at V and 0 bases at J, with 10 bases in the middle. The CDR3 is 13 residues long.

J is TRBJ2-3 and V is TRBV27, with D perhaps matching TRBD1 (5 bases). CDR1 and CDR2 from the germline V gene are MNHEY and SMNVEV (reference sequence). The CDR3 runs to 15 residues. The germline V and J ends were trimmed by 4 bases and 3 bases, with 14 bases remaining between them. In DNA form, the CDR3 reads TGTGCCAGCAGTTATGGGGCGCGAAGAACAGATACGCAGTATTTT. Its protein product is CASSYGARRTDTQYF.

CDR3 in DNA: TGTGCCAGCAGCCCAACGGAAAACATTCAGTACTTC. Protein: CASSPTENIQYF. The chain has TRBV7-9 and TRBJ2-4, with D unresolved. The CDR3 sequence is 12 residues long. With 5 bases removed from V and 5 bases from J, the gap between germline ends came to 7 bases. Germline V CDR1 and CDR2: SEHNR, FQNEAQ (reference sequence).

The chain recombines TRBV4-1 with TRBJ2-7, with TRBD2 matching 8 bases. The V and J ends lost 1 base and 5 bases, in that order; junction bases with no gene match: 7. Germline CDR1 MGHRA, CDR2 YSYEKL. CDR3 length: 15 amino acids. The CDR3 is CASSQVGLGGDEQYF. CDR3 sequence (DNA): TGCGCCAGCAGCCAAGTGGGACTAGGCGGGGACGAGCAGTACTTC.

Turning to this clone: The junction does not match germline at one end; this may be a read error. CDR3 amino acids: CASSLLGVSDQPQHF. Here the CDR3 DNA reads TGTGCCAGCAGTTTACTTGGGGTTAGCGATCAGCCCCAGCATTTT. The V and J genes are TRBV27 and TRBJ1-5; D gene ambiguous. The V gene's germline CDR1 is MNHEY and CDR2 SMNVEV (reference sequence). The CDR3 is made up of 15 amino acids.

The chain uses TRBV6-1 and TRBJ2-7; 12 bases map to TRBD2. Germline values: CDR1 MNHNS, CDR2 SASEGT. The J segment lost 5 bases and the V segment lost 5 bases, leaving 7 bases of the junction unmatched. CDR3 length equals 15 residues. For the CDR3, the DNA is TGTGCCAGCAGTAATCTAGCGGGGGGGCCGGACGAGCAGTACTTC. Residues: CASSNLAGGPDEQYF.

The V and J genes are TRBV4-2 and TRBJ2-5; no clear D. The CDR3 runs 15 residues. V was cut by 0 bases and J by 4 bases, with 12 bases left in between. Germline V gene data show CDR1 as LGHNA and CDR2 as YNFKEQ. The CDR3: CASSQDVTRPETQYF. DNA of the CDR3: TGTGCCAGCAGCCAAGATGTGACGCGGCCAGAGACCCAGTACTTC.

The chain employs TRBV4-3 and TRBJ1-2, with 7 nucleotides matching TRBD1. The germline V gene encodes CDR1 LGHNA and CDR2 YSLEER. The length of the CDR3 is 15 residues. The junction had 8 bases not matched to a gene; V was cut back by 0 bases and J by 7 bases. CDR3 region: CASSQEWNRGFGYTF. As DNA, the CDR3 is TGCGCCAGCAGCCAAGAGTGGAACAGGGGATTTGGCTACACCTTC.

The chain combines TRBV2 with TRBJ2-2; no clear D. Trimming cost V 0 bases and J 1 base, with 9 bases left between them. CDR3 length: 16 amino acids. From germline, CDR1 is SNHLY and CDR2 FYNNEI. The CDR3 sequence: CASSEAARMNTGELFF. The CDR3 bases are TGTGCCAGCAGTGAAGCGGCCAGAATGAACACCGGGGAGCTGTTTTTT. Looking up the rest from reference TRBV2 and TRBJ2-2 gives the full variable domain: EPEVTQTPSHQVTQMGQEVILRCVPISNHLYFYWYRQILGQKVEFLVSFYNNEISEKSEIFDDQFSVERPDGSNFTLKIRSTKLEDSAMYFCASSEAARMNTGELFFGEGSRLTVL.

The chain employs TRBV27 and TRBJ2-7, with D possibly TRBD2 on 5 matching bases. The germline V gene encodes CDR1 MNHEY and CDR2 SMNVEV (reference sequence). The CDR3 contains 14 residues. Trimming stripped 2 bases from V and 3 bases from J, with 11 bases between. CDR3 loop: CASSLGPGNYEQYF. Written as DNA, the CDR3 is TGTGCCAGCAGTTTAGGTCCCGGGAACTACGAGCAGTACTTC.